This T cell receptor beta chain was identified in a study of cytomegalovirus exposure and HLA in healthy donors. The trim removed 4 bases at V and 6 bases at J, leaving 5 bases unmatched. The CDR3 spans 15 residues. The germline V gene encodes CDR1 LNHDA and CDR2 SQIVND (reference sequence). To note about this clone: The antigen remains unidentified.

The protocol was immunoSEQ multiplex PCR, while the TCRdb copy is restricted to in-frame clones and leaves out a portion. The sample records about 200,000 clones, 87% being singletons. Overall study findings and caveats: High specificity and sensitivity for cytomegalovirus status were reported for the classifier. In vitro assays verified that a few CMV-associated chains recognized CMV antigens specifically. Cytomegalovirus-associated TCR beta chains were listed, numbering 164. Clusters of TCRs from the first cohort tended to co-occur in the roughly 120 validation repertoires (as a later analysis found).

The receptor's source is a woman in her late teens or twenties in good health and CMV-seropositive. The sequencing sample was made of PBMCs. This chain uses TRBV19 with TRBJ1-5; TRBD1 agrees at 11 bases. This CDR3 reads CASSTGTGGTQPQHF. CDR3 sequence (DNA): TGTGCCAGTAGTACGGGGACAGGGGGGACTCAGCCCCAGCATTTT.